This entry describes one TCR beta chain. Using immunoSEQ multiplex PCR, the repertoire was profiled, and TCRdb retains in-frame clones only, with some absent. Of some 580,000 clones in the sample, approximately 97% were seen once. These data originate in a study of shared clonotypes between healthy human individuals. This CDR3 is 16 amino acids long. V lost 0 bases and J lost 5, with 14 bases in between. Germline V CDR1 and CDR2: LNHDA, SQIVND (reference sequence). Healthy and HIV-negative, the adult donors had no recent acute infections or vaccinations. The sequence was collected from a woman in her twenties or thirties in good health. Sample: naive CD4+ T cells sorted from blood. As for subset: CD45RA+ positively selected. This chain connects TRBV19 to TRBJ1-5; maybe TRBD1 (6 bases). The CDR3 sequence: CASSIDLGGNDQPQHF. CDR3 DNA: TGTGCCAGTAGTATAGATCTTGGGGGCAATGATCAGCCCCAGCATTTT.